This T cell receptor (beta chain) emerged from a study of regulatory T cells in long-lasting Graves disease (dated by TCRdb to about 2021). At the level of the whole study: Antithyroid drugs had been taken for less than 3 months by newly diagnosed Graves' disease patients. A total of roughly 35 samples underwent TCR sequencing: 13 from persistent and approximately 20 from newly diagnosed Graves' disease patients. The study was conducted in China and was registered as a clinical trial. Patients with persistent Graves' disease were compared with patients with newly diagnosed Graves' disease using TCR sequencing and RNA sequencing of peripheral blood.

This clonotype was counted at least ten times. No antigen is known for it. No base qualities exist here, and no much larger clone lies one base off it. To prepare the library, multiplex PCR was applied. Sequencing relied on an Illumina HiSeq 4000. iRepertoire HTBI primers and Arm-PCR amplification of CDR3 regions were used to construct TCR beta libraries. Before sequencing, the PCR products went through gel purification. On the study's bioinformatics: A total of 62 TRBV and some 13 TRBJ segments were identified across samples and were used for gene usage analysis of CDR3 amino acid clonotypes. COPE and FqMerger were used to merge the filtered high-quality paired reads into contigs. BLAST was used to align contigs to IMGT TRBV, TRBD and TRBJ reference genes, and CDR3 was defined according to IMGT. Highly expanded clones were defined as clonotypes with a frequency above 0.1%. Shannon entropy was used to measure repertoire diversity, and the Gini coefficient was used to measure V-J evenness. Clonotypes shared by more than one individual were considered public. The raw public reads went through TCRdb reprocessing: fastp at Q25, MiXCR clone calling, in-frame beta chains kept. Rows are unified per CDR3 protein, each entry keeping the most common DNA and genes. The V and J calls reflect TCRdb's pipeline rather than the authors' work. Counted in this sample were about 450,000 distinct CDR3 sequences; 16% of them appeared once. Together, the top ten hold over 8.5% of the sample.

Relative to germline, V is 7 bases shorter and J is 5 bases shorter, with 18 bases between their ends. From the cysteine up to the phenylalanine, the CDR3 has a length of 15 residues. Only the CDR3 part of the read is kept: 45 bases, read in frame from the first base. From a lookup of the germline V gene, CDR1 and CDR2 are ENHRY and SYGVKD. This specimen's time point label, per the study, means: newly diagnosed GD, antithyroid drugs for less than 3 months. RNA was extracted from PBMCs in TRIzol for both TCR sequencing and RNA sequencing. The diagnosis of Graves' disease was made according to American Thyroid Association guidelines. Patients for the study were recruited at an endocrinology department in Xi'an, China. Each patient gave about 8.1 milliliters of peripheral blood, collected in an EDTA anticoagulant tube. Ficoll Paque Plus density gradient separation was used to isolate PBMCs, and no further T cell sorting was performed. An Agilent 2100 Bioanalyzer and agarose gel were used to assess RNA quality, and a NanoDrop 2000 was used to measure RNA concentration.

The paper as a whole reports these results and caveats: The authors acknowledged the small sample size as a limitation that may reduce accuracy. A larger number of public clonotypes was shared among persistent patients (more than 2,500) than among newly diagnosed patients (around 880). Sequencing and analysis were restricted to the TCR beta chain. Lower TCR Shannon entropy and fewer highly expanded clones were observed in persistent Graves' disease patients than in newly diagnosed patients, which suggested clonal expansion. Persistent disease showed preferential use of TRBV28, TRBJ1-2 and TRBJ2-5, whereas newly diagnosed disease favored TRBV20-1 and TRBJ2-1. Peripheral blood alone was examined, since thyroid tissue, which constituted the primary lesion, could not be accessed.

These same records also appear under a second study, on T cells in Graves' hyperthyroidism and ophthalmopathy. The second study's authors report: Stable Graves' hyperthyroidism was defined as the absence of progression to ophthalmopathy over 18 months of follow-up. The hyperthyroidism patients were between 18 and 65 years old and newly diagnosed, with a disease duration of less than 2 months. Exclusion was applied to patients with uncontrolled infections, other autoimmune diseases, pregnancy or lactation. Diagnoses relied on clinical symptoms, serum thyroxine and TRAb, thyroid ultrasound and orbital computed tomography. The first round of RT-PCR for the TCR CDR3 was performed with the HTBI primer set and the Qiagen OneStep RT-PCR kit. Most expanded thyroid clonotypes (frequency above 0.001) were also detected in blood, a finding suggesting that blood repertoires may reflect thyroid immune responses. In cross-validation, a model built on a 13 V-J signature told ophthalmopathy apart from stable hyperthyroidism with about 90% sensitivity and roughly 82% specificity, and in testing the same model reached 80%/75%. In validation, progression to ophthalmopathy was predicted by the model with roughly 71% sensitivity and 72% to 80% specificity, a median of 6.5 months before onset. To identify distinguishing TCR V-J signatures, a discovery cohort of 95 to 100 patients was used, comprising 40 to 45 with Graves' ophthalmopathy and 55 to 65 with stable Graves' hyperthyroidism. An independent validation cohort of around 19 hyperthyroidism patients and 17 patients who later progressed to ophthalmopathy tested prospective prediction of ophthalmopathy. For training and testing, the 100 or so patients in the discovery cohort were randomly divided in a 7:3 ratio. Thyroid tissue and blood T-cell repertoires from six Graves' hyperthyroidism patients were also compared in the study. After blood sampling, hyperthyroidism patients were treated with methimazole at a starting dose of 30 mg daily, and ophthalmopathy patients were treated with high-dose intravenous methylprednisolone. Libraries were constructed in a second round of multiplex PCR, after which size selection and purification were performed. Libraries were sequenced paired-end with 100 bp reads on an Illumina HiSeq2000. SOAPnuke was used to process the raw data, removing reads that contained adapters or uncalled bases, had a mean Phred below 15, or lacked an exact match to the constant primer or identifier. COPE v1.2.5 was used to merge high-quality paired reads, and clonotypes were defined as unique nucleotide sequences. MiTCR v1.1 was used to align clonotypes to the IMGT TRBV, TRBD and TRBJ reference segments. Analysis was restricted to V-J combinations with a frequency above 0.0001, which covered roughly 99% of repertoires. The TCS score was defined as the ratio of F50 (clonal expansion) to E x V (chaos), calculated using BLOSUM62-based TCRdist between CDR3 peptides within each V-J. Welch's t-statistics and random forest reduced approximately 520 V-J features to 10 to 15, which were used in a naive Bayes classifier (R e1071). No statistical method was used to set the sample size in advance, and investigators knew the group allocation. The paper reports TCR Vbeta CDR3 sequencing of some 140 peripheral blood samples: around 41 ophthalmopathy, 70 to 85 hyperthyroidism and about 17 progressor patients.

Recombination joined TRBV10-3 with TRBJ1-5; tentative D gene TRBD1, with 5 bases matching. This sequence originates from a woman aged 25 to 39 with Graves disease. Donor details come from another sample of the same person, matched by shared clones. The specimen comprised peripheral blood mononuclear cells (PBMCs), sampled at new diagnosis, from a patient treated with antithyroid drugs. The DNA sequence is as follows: TGTGCCATCAAAGACAGCCTTTCGAGCCATCAGCCCCAGCATTTT. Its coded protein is CAIKDSLSSHQPQHF.